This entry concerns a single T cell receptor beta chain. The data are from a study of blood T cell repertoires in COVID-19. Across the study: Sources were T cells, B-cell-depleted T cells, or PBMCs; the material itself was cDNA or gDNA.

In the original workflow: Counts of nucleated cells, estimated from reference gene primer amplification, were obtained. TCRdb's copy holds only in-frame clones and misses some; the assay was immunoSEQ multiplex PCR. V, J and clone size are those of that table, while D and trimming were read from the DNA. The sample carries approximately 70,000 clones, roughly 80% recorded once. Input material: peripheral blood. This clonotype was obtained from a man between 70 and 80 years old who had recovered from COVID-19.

CDR3 sequence reads: CASRFQGLNQPQHF. CDR3 nucleotides: TGTGCCAGCAGATTCCAGGGTTTGAATCAGCCCCAGCATTTT. The chain is built from TRBV6-1 and TRBJ1-5, with TRBD1 as a possible D gene (5 bases). The CDR3 is 14 residues long. Germline values: CDR1 MNHNS, CDR2 SASEGT. V was shortened by 6 bases and J by 4 bases, with 13 bases between the two germline ends.